The rows below give T cell receptor beta chains drawn from one sample of a study of blood T cell repertoires in COVID-19. The table came from immunoSEQ multiplex PCR; TCRdb's copy has only in-frame clones and leaves some out. The sample contains some 180,000 clones, 81% of which appear only once. The sequenced material came from peripheral blood. These receptors originate from a woman in her thirties or forties with COVID-19, enrolled during active disease. CDR3s include the opening cysteine and the closing phenylalanine or tryptophan. D genes are given only for firm matches. The listing skips clone size in some rows; elsewhere it reads once, few, many or a size class.

cdr3_nt cdr3_aa v_call clone_size j_call d_call
TGTGCCAGCAGTTTAGGGAGACAGGCCTACGAGCAGTACTTC CASSLGRQAYEQYF TRBV28 - TRBJ2-7 -
TGTGCCAGCTCACCAAACAGCTTCCAAGAGACCCAGTACTTC CASSPNSFQETQYF TRBV18 once TRBJ2-5 -
TGTGCCAGCTCACCCCGGGACAGGGCTTTCTACACCTTC CASSPRDRAFYTF TRBV18 - TRBJ1-2 TRBD1
TGTGCCAGCAGGGATAGCGGGAGTGAGACCCAGTACTTC CASRDSGSETQYF TRBV2 once TRBJ2-5 TRBD2
TGTGCCAGCAGTCAAACTAGCGGCCCGAACACCGGGGAGCTGTTTTTT CASSQTSGPNTGELFF TRBV28 - TRBJ2-2 TRBD2
TGTGCCAGCAGCTTGGGGACAGGGAATCAGCCCCAGCATTTT CASSLGTGNQPQHF TRBV7-6 - TRBJ1-5 TRBD1
TGTGCCATCAGTGAGTCAGGACAGGCCGGAAGCTACGAGCAGTACTTC CAISESGQAGSYEQYF TRBV10-3 - TRBJ2-7 TRBD1
TGTGCCAGCAGCTTCTCCGGGAGTAGCACAGATACGCAGTATTTT CASSFSGSSTDTQYF TRBV11-2 many TRBJ2-3 -
TGCAGTGCTAGTGATCGACAGACGTATAGCAATCAGCCCCAGCATTTT CSASDRQTYSNQPQHF TRBV20-1 - TRBJ1-5 -
TGTGCCAGTAGCCCATACTGGGGGGAGGGCCCTGATACGCAGTATTTT CASSPYWGEGPDTQYF TRBV19 once TRBJ2-3 TRBD2
TGTGCCAGCTCCCGGACGACAGGGGGCCTTCGCTCTCCTTACTTC CASSRTTGGLRSPYF TRBV11-2 - TRBJ2-7 TRBD1
TGTGCCAGCTCACCATCTGCAGGGATGAACACTGAAGCTTTCTTT CASSPSAGMNTEAFF TRBV18 - TRBJ1-1 -
TGTGCCAGCAGTGAAGAGGAGACAGGCCACAATGAGCAGTTCTTC CASSEEETGHNEQFF TRBV6-1 few TRBJ2-1 -
TGTGCCAGCAGCCAAGATCTTTTAGGTAGCGGGGGGGCAGGGGAGACCCAGTACTTC CASSQDLLGSGGAGETQYF TRBV3-1/TRBV3-2 - TRBJ2-5 TRBD2
TGTGCCAGCTCCAGGGGGGACAATCAGCCCCAGCATTTT CASSRGDNQPQHF TRBV9 - TRBJ1-5 TRBD1
TGTGTCAGCAGTTTGGCGAGGAGAGCTAACTATGGCTACACCTTC CVSSLARRANYGYTF TRBV28 - TRBJ1-2 -
TGTGCCAGCAGCTTAGTAGGCGGGACAGGGGGCAATGAGCAGTTCTTC CASSLVGGTGGNEQFF TRBV11-2 - TRBJ2-1 TRBD1
TGTGCCAGCAGCTTGGGCCCGCGACAGCCTAAAGCTTTCTTT CASSLGPRQPKAFF TRBV11-2 - TRBJ1-1 -
TGTGCCAGCAGCTTCTTAACAGTCATGAACACTGAAGCTTTCTTT CASSFLTVMNTEAFF TRBV5-5 - TRBJ1-1 -
TGTGCCAGCTCACCACAGACAGGGGTGGAGACCCAGTACTTC CASSPQTGVETQYF TRBV18 - TRBJ2-5 TRBD1